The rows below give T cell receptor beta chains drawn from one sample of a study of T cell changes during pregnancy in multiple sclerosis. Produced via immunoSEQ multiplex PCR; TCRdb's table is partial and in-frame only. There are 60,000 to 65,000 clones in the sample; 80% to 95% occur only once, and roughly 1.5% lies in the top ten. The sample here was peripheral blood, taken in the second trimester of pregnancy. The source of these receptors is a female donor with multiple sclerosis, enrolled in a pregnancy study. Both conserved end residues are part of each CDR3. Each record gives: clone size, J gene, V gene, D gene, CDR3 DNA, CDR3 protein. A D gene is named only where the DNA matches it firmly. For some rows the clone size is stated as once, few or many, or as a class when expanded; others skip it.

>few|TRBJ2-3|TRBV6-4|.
TGTGCCAGCAGTGACTCGGTTGGGGCGATAGATACGCAGTATTTT
CASSDSVGAIDTQYF
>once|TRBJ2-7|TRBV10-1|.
TGCGCCAGCAGTGACAGGGTTTGGGGTGAGCAGTACTTC
CASSDRVWGEQYF
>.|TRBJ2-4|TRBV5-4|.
TGTGCCAGCAGCGGTCGGGGTCCCAAAAACATTCAGTACTTC
CASSGRGPKNIQYF
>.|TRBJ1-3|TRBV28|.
TGTGCCAGCAGTCAGGCCCAGGGAGGCACCATATATTTT
CASSQAQGGTIYF
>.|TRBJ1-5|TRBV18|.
TGTGCCAGCTCCGCGGGGGGGGCCCTTAGTCAGCCCCAGCATTTT
CASSAGGALSQPQHF
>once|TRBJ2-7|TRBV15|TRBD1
TGTGCCACCAGGGACTCAGGGGGCACCTACGAGCAGTACTTC
CATRDSGGTYEQYF
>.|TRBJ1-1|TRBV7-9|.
TGTGCCAGCAGCTTGCAGGGGAACACTGAAGCTTTCTTT
CASSLQGNTEAFF
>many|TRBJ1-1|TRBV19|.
TGTGCCAGTAGTATGGGTATGGCGTTCAGCAGCGGTGAAGCTTTCTTT
CASSMGMAFSSGEAFF
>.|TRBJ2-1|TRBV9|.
TGTGCCAGCAGCGTAGGAACGCAGAAGAACTACAATGAGCAGTTCTTC
CASSVGTQKNYNEQFF
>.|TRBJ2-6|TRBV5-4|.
TGTGCCAGCAGCTTGGACAGCTCTGGGGCCAACGTCCTGACTTTC
CASSLDSSGANVLTF
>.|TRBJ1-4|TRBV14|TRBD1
TGTGCCAGCAGCCTCCCACCGGGACAGCCAGAAAAACTGTTTTTT
CASSLPPGQPEKLFF